Below are 14 T cell receptor beta chains sequenced from a single sample in a study of shared clonotypes between healthy human individuals. Naivety among CD8 cells was defined by CD45RO negativity and positive CCR7 selection, thereby excluding terminally differentiated effector memory CD45RA+ cells. The protocol was immunoSEQ multiplex PCR, while the TCRdb copy is restricted to in-frame clones and leaves out a portion. The sample includes around 550,000 clones, roughly 95% of them seen just once. Sequencing was done on a sample of naive CD8+ T cells sorted from blood. These receptor sequences come from a woman under 40 in good health.

This clone was counted once. This rearrangement joins TRBV2 to TRBJ2-1; 8 nucleotides align to TRBD2. J was trimmed by 4 bases and V by 7 bases; bases with no gene match: 6. Germline V lookup: CDR1 SNHLY, CDR2 FYNNEI. This CDR3 has 14 amino acids. CDR3 amino acids: CASNKAGVYNEQFF. The CDR3 DNA reads as TGTGCCAGCAATAAAGCGGGAGTGTACAATGAGCAGTTCTTC.

This chain links TRBV4-1 with TRBJ2-7; the D gene is possibly TRBD1 (6 bases). The V gene lost 0 bases and the J gene lost 3 bases, with 12 bases spanning the gap. The germline V gene encodes CDR1 MGHRA and CDR2 YSYEKL. The CDR3 has 15 amino acids. DNA of the CDR3: TGCGCCAGCAGCCAAGATTGGGACAATAACTACGAGCAGTACTTC. The encoded protein is CASSQDWDNNYEQYF.

J is TRBJ2-2 and V is TRBV6-5; 7 bases match TRBD1. The length of the CDR3 is 14 residues. Germline lookup yields CDR1 MNHEY and CDR2 SVGAGI. J gave up 6 bases and V 2 bases, and 3 bases lay outside the gene matches. The CDR3: CASSYTQGAGELFF. The CDR3 DNA reads TGTGCCAGCAGTTACACCCAGGGGGCCGGGGAGCTGTTTTTT.

This CDR3 reads CASSLTVEETQYF. The CDR3 DNA reads as TGTGCCAGCAGCTTGACGGTCGAAGAGACCCAGTACTTC. The gene calls are TRBV7-9 and TRBJ2-5; D gene uncertain. Between the trimmed V and J ends, which lost 3 bases and 3 bases, there was a span of 8 bases. The CDR3 loop spans 13 amino acids. The germline gives CDR1 SEHNR, CDR2 FQNEAQ (reference sequence). The full variable domain, rest sourced from reference TRBV7-9 and TRBJ2-5, is DTGVSQNPRHKITKRGQNVTFRCDPISEHNRLYWYRQTLGQGPEFLTYFQNEAQLEKSRLLSDRFSAERPKGSFSTLEIQRTEQGDSAMYLCASSLTVEETQYFGPGTRLLVL.

The rearrangement links TRBV28 to TRBJ2-7, with 12 bases identical to TRBD1. V shed 5 bases, J shed 6 bases, and the junction held 8 bases outside the gene matches. The CDR3 sequence is 15 residues long. Germline CDR1 reads MDHEN; CDR2 reads SYDVKM. Here the CDR3 reads CASSILGTGGSEQYF. The CDR3 bases are TGTGCCAGCAGTATCCTCGGGACAGGGGGCTCCGAGCAGTACTTC.

The CDR3 loop reads CASSYSTNEQFF. CDR3 bases: TGTGCCAGCAGTTACTCGACCAATGAGCAGTTCTTC. The chain has TRBV6-5 and TRBJ2-1; D gene uncertain. Germline V lookup: CDR1 MNHEY, CDR2 SVGAGI. The CDR3 is made up of 12 amino acids. V was trimmed by 0 bases and J by 6 bases, leaving 3 bases between them.

The J gene is TRBJ1-1, the V gene TRBV9; the match to TRBD1 covers 8 bases. This CDR3 is built from 15 residues. V lost 0 bases, J lost 5 bases, and 6 bases stayed unmatched. Germline V gene lookup returns CDR1 SGDLS and CDR2 YYNGEE. Here the CDR3 DNA reads TGTGCCAGCAGCGTAGGAGACAGGGGAAGGACTGAAGCTTTCTTT. Amino acids: CASSVGDRGRTEAFF. Together with reference TRBV9 and TRBJ1-1, the CDR3 gives the full variable domain: DSGVTQTPKHLITATGQRVTLRCSPRSGDLSVYWYQQSLDQGLQFLIQYYNGEERAKGNILERFSAQQFPDLHSELNLSSLELGDSALYFCASSVGDRGRTEAFFGQGTRLTVV.

This chain links TRBV27 with TRBJ2-1; 12 bases are a match to TRBD2. Germline-derived CDR1 and CDR2 are MNHEY and SMNVEV (reference sequence). The CDR3 sequence is 12 residues long. Losses at the gene ends were 8 bases for V and 7 bases for J; bases not matched to a gene: 0. The CDR3 loop reads CASGLAGNEQFF. The CDR3 DNA is TGTGCCAGCGGACTAGCGGGGAATGAGCAGTTCTTC.

V is TRBV19 and J is TRBJ2-2; the match to TRBD2 covers 11 bases. Losses at the gene ends were 8 bases for V and 4 bases for J; bases not matched to a gene: 3. In germline, CDR1 is LNHDA, CDR2 SQIVND (reference sequence). The CDR3 runs 14 residues. CDR3 residues: CASLLAGVTGELFF. CDR3 bases: TGTGCCAGTTTACTAGCGGGAGTCACCGGGGAGCTGTTTTTT.

This chain links TRBV27 with TRBJ2-5; 9 positions match TRBD2. The length of the CDR3 is 17 residues. The V and J ends lost 6 bases and 5 bases, in that order; junction bases with no gene match: 16. CDR1 is MNHEY, CDR2 SMNVEV, per germline (reference sequence). CDR3 sequence (DNA): TGTGCCAGCAGAGGCCCCAGGGTGGCGGGAGGGCCGGAGACCCAGTACTTC. Protein: CASRGPRVAGGPETQYF.

V is TRBV4-1 and J is TRBJ2-1; D gene uncertain. This CDR3 is built from 18 residues. The germline CDR1 and CDR2 sequences are MGHRA and YSYEKL. V was shortened by 0 bases and J by 0 bases, with 15 bases between the two germline ends. This chain's CDR3 is CASSQEPALGSSYNEQFF. CDR3 nucleotides: TGCGCCAGCAGCCAAGAACCAGCTCTAGGTAGCTCCTACAATGAGCAGTTCTTC.

The genes are TRBV6-6 and TRBJ2-7; the D gene is possibly TRBD1 (6 bases). The CDR3 is made up of 14 amino acids. V shed 7 bases and J shed 4 bases, with 17 bases lying between them. Germline V gene lookup returns CDR1 MNHNY and CDR2 SVGAGI (reference sequence). CDR3 DNA: TGTGCCAGCACACAAGACAGGTCGCGGTACGAGCAGTACTTC. This translates into CASTQDRSRYEQYF.

CDR3 protein: CASSLGPRGNQPQHF. CDR3 nucleotide sequence: TGTGCCAGCAGCTTAGGGCCCAGGGGAAATCAGCCCCAGCATTTT. This chain links TRBV13 with TRBJ1-5, with D possibly TRBD1 on 6 matching bases. The CDR3 runs to 15 residues. Trimming removed 0 bases at V and 4 bases at J, with 10 bases between. Germline V gene sequence: CDR1 PRHDT, CDR2 FYEKMQ (reference sequence).

The chain links TRBV5-6 to TRBJ1-1, with 7 bases aligning to TRBD1. J gave up 3 bases and V 0 bases, and 5 bases lay outside the gene matches. Germline values: CDR1 SGHDT, CDR2 YYEEEE. The CDR3 runs 15 residues. This CDR3 reads CASSLATGYDTEAFF. The DNA for the CDR3 is TGTGCCAGCAGCTTGGCGACAGGGTATGACACTGAAGCTTTCTTT.